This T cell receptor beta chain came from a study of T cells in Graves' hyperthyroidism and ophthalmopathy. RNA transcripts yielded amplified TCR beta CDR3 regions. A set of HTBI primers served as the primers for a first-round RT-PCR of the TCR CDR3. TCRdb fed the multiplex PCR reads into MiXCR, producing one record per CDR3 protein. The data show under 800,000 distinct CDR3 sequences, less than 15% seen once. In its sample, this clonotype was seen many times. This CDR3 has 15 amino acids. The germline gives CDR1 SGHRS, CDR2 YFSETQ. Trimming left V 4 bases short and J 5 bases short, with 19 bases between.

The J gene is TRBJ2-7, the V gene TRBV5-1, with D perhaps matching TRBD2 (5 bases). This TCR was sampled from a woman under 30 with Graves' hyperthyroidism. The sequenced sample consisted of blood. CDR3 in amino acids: CASSDYPPAVDEQYF. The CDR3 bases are TGCGCCAGCAGCGACTATCCCCCCGCGGTGGACGAGCAGTACTTC.